This T cell receptor beta chain stems from a study of shared clonotypes between healthy human individuals. Study outcomes and limitations: Donor clonotype sharing was expected to depend on sequencing depth.

Looked up from germline, CDR1 is SGHRS and CDR2 is YFSETQ. V trimming: 4 bases; J trimming: 0 bases; junction bases outside the gene matches: 17. This CDR3 is 19 amino acids long. Nashville, Tennessee was home to all donors, each a Caucasian adult. In the original analysis: ImmunoSEQ only sent back junction sequences with no quality scores, so filtering was done differently. The assay was immunoSEQ multiplex PCR, and TCRdb's table has in-frame clones only and misses some. V and J calls and clone size are as listed in that table; D and trimming were resolved from the DNA. This sample has hundreds of thousands of clones, with more than 70% found just once. This clone was observed a handful of times. What it recognizes is unknown.

The source material was memory CD4+ T cells sorted from blood. Documented subset: CD45RA-negative fraction. The source of this sequence is a woman under 40 in good health. The V call is TRBV5-1, the J call TRBJ2-7; 9 bases match TRBD2. The CDR3 loop is CASSRGWGSGSGFSYEQYF. CDR3 coding DNA: TGCGCCAGCAGCCGCGGGTGGGGTAGCGGGAGCGGATTCTCCTACGAGCAGTACTTC.